This entry is about one T cell receptor (beta chain). What it recognizes is unknown. Here immunoSEQ multiplex PCR was the method, and the copy in TCRdb shows in-frame clones only, minus some. The table shows tens of thousands of clones, with around 89% occurring only once. This CDR3 has 17 amino acids. V gave up 0 bases and J gave up 2 bases, with 14 bases separating them. CDR1 and CDR2 (germline): SGHRS, YFSETQ. The data were taken from a study of neoadjuvant nivolumab and ipilimumab in lung cancer. Overall study findings and caveats: Higher pretherapy blood TCR richness went with higher resected-tumor richness.

The receptor comes from an adult with non-small cell lung cancer. Some clones in this sample may be carry-over from other donors' samples. Sequencing was performed on blood, taken before neoadjuvant nivolumab, alone or with ipilimumab. The chain joins TRBV5-1 to TRBJ2-2; tentative D call: TRBD2 (6 bases). CDR3 sequence (DNA): TGCGCCAGCAGCTTGGGGCTCCTAGCGAGTAACACCGGGGAGCTGTTTTTT. It yields the protein CASSLGLLASNTGELFF.